This is a list of T cell receptor beta chains from one sample in a study of T-cell reconstitution after alpha-beta-depleted transplantation in children. TCRdb passed the PCR reads through MiXCR, listing each CDR3 protein once. Among approximately 350,000 distinct CDR3 sequences listed, about 14% were seen once. The sequenced sample was PBMCs, obtained from the stem cell graft. The receptors come from a human donor who donated a stem cell graft to a child with Fanconi anemia. CDR3s include the opening cysteine and the closing phenylalanine or tryptophan. The order of the fields is V gene, D gene, J gene, clone size, CDR3 DNA, CDR3 protein. D genes are given only for firm matches. Size is omitted from some rows. Given values are once, few, many or a class for expanded clones.

TRBV9	NA	TRBJ1-5	NA	TGTGCCAGCAGCCAGCCCCAGCATTTT	CASSQPQHF
TRBV10-3	TRBD1	TRBJ1-1	few	TGTGCCATCAGTGGTGGGACAGGGGGGATTGAAGCTTTCTTT	CAISGGTGGIEAFF
TRBV11-1	NA	TRBJ2-2	NA	TGTGCCAGCAGCCACCAGGGCAGGAACACCGGGGAGCTGTTTTTT	CASSHQGRNTGELFF
TRBV6-1	NA	TRBJ2-2	NA	TGTGCCAGCAGTGAACGGGCCAGGGCTTCCACCGGGGAGCTGTTTTTT	CASSERARASTGELFF
TRBV15	NA	TRBJ2-1	many	TGTGCCACCAGCCGGCCGGGGAAGCAGTTCTTC	CATSRPGKQFF
TRBV6-5	TRBD1	TRBJ2-7	few	TGTGCCAGCAGACGACAGGGGTCCTACGAGCAGTACTTC	CASRRQGSYEQYF
TRBV28	TRBD2	TRBJ2-1	NA	TGTGCCAGCAGTTGGGGGACTAACAATGAGCAGTTCTTC	CASSWGTNNEQFF
TRBV3-1	NA	TRBJ1-2	NA	TGTGCCAGCAGCCAAGAAGGCGACTATGGCTACACCTTC	CASSQEGDYGYTF
TRBV7-9	TRBD1	TRBJ1-1	few	TGTGCCAGCACCTCCCCGGGACAGACTGAAGCTTTCTTT	CASTSPGQTEAFF
TRBV15	NA	TRBJ2-1	many	TGTGCCACCAGTCCCACTGGGGAGAGGGCGTACAATGAGCAGTTCTTC	CATSPTGERAYNEQFF
TRBV6-5	NA	TRBJ1-2	few	TGTGCCAGCAGTTACTCGCGGGAATCGAGCTATGGCTACACCTTC	CASSYSRESSYGYTF
TRBV4-3	NA	TRBJ2-1	few	TGCGCCAGCAGCCAAGACGTAGCAACAGATCGGTTCTTC	CASSQDVATDRFF
TRBV27	NA	TRBJ2-7	NA	TGTGCCAGCAGTTATTCAGGGAGGTACGAGCAGTACTTC	CASSYSGRYEQYF
TRBV11-2	NA	TRBJ2-3	few	TGTGCCAGCAGCTTAGGGCGGTTTAGCACAGATACGCAGTATTTT	CASSLGRFSTDTQYF
TRBV3-1	TRBD2	TRBJ2-1	NA	TGTGCCAGCAGCCAAACCGGGACTAGGGCCTACAATGAGCAGTTCTTC	CASSQTGTRAYNEQFF
TRBV3-1	NA	TRBJ1-5	few	TGTGCCAGCAGCCAAGAAGCTTGGCAGCCCCAGCATTTT	CASSQEAWQPQHF